Below, 18 T cell receptor beta chains from the same sample are listed, as sequenced in a study of OX40 agonist ivuxolimab in advanced cancers. The protocol was immunoSEQ multiplex PCR, while the TCRdb copy is restricted to in-frame clones and leaves out a portion. The sample has some 60,000 clones, 91% seen once. Sequences were derived from CD4+ or CD8+ T cells sorted from blood, sampled in a trial of the OX40 agonist ivuxolimab. These receptors were obtained from an adult with an advanced solid tumor such as melanoma, head and neck, liver or kidney cancer.

The J gene is TRBJ2-3, the V gene TRBV6-6, with 7 bases lining up with TRBD2. V gave up 7 bases and J gave up 4 bases; unmatched junction bases: 5. The V gene's germline CDR1 is MNHNY and CDR2 SVGAGI (reference sequence). The CDR3 contains 13 residues. The DNA for the CDR3 is TGTGCCAGCAACGTTCTAGCGGCAGATACGCAGTATTTT. Amino acids: CASNVLAADTQYF.

The gene calls are TRBV7-9 and TRBJ2-1; D not resolved. Germline CDR1 is SEHNR and CDR2 is FQNEAQ (reference sequence). V lost 3 bases and J lost 9, with 9 bases in between. This CDR3 has 12 residues. The CDR3 spells CASSFIRTEQFF. The CDR3 nucleotides read TGTGCCAGCAGCTTCATCCGTACTGAGCAGTTCTTC. Based on the CDR3 plus reference TRBV7-9 and TRBJ2-1, the full variable domain is DTGVSQNPRHKITKRGQNVTFRCDPISEHNRLYWYRQTLGQGPEFLTYFQNEAQLEKSRLLSDRFSAERPKGSFSTLEIQRTEQGDSAMYLCASSFIRTEQFFGPGTRLTVL.

Here the CDR3 reads CASSATPSGAGSSGGYTF. The CDR3 DNA follows: TGTGCCAGCAGCGCAACACCCTCCGGGGCAGGGTCGAGCGGTGGCTACACCTTC. This sequence joins TRBV9 and TRBJ1-2; D may be TRBD1 (5 bases). The CDR3 consists of 18 residues. V was trimmed by 3 bases and J by 7 bases, leaving 28 bases between them. The germline V gene encodes CDR1 SGDLS and CDR2 YYNGEE.

The chain employs TRBV2 and TRBJ1-1; D possibly corresponds to TRBD1 (6 bases). CDR1 SNHLY and CDR2 FYNNEI come from the germline V gene. CDR3 length: 13 amino acids. V dropped 6 bases and J dropped 2 bases, with 10 bases sitting between them. The CDR3 DNA reads as TGTGCCAGCAGAGGACAGCCAAACACTGAAGCTTTCTTT. Amino acids: CASRGQPNTEAFF.

The chain uses TRBV4-2 and TRBJ2-4; TRBD2 agrees at 10 bases. Per germline, CDR1 LGHNA and CDR2 YNFKEQ. V shed 0 bases and J 6 bases; nucleotides not matched to a gene: 2. This CDR3 is 15 amino acids long. CDR3 protein: CASSQDGLAANIQYF. DNA of the CDR3: TGTGCCAGCAGCCAAGATGGACTAGCGGCAAACATTCAGTACTTC.

This sequence joins TRBV11-2 and TRBJ2-4; 9 bases match TRBD1. From germline, CDR1 is SGHAT and CDR2 FQNNGV. V was pared by 5 bases and J by 8 bases, with 10 bases of the junction left unmatched. CDR3 length: 15 residues. The CDR3 DNA is TGTGCCAGCAGCCCCATGCTAGGGACAGGGTACATTCAGTACTTC. Translating gives CASSPMLGTGYIQYF.

The chain employs TRBV18 and TRBJ2-5; D might be TRBD1 or TRBD2, each matching 5 bases. Germline V gene lookup returns CDR1 KGHSH and CDR2 LQKENI. This CDR3 is built from 14 residues. V gave up 1 base and J gave up 2 bases, with 8 bases separating them. In DNA form, the CDR3 reads TGTGCCAGCTCACCACAGGGGACGCAAGAGACCCAGTACTTC. This gives the protein CASSPQGTQETQYF.

The rearrangement uses TRBV7-3 and TRBJ1-4; 10 bases agree with TRBD1. The CDR3 extends over 17 amino acids. Looked up from germline, CDR1 is SGHTA and CDR2 is FQGTGA. The junction had 3 bases not matched to a gene; V was cut back by 2 bases and J by 0 bases. The CDR3 reads CASSLSGQGATNEKLFF. The CDR3 nucleotides read TGTGCCAGCAGCTTATCCGGACAGGGGGCAACTAATGAAAAACTGTTTTTT.

This chain joins TRBV30 and TRBJ1-2, with D perhaps TRBD1 (6 bases). Germline loops: CDR1 GTSNPN, CDR2 SVGIG (reference sequence). Trimming left V 4 bases short and J 4 bases short, with 10 bases between. CDR3 length equals 12 residues. In nucleotides, the CDR3 is TGTGCCTGGACTACAGGGACCTATGGCTACACCTTC. Residues: CAWTTGTYGYTF.

In DNA, the CDR3 is TGTGCCAGCAGCTTAGAGTGGGCTAGCACAGATACGCAGTATTTT. Amino acid sequence: CASSLEWASTDTQYF. The chain has TRBV7-2 and TRBJ2-3; the D is unclear. This CDR3 has 15 amino acids. Per germline, CDR1 SGHTA and CDR2 FQGNSA. V shed 1 base and J shed 0 bases, with 8 bases lying between them.

This clone was counted only a few times. The chain joins TRBV10-3 to TRBJ2-2; D is undetermined. V gave up 7 bases and J gave up 0 bases, with 6 bases separating them. CDR1 ENHRY and CDR2 SYGVKD come from the germline V gene. The CDR3 covers 13 residues. CDR3 protein: CAINWANTGELFF. The CDR3 DNA sequence: TGTGCCATCAATTGGGCGAACACCGGGGAGCTGTTTTTT.

This chain links TRBV5-4 with TRBJ2-3; no clear D gene. Germline CDR1 reads SGHNT; CDR2 reads YYREEE (reference sequence). This CDR3 contains 14 residues. The V end lost 1 base, the J end lost 2 bases, and 8 bases lay between the germline ends. CDR3 in amino acids: CASSLIQITDTQYF. In nucleotides, the CDR3 is TGTGCCAGCAGCTTGATCCAAATCACAGATACGCAGTATTTT.

V is TRBV19 and J is TRBJ2-7; TRBD2 matches at 11 bases. Trimming at V came to 4 bases and at J to 3 bases, leaving 8 bases not matched to a gene. The CDR3 is 16 amino acids. CDR1 is LNHDA, CDR2 SQIVND, per germline (reference sequence). CDR3 region: CASSKLGLAAGYEQYF. The CDR3, as DNA: TGTGCCAGTAGTAAACTGGGACTAGCGGCCGGCTACGAGCAGTACTTC.

This chain joins TRBV5-4 and TRBJ2-4; 10 nucleotides line up with TRBD1. This CDR3 has 15 amino acids. Trimming removed 4 bases from V and 0 bases from J; junction bases left unmatched: 1. Germline-derived CDR1 and CDR2 are SGHNT and YYREEE (reference sequence). The CDR3 bases are TGTGCCAGCAGCCGGGACAGGGGAGCCAAAAACATTCAGTACTTC. Translated: CASSRDRGAKNIQYF.

The chain links TRBV19 to TRBJ1-1; TRBD1 aligns across 8 bases. Trimming removed 5 bases from V and 3 bases from J; junction bases left unmatched: 2. The CDR3 is 13 residues long. Germline V lookup: CDR1 LNHDA, CDR2 SQIVND (reference sequence). CDR3 in DNA: TGTGCCAGTAGTTCGACAGGGGACACTGAAGCTTTCTTT. Translation: CASSSTGDTEAFF.

This chain links TRBV11-2 with TRBJ2-5, with a weak D call TRBD2 (6 bases). Germline V lookup: CDR1 SGHAT, CDR2 FQNNGV. The CDR3 sequence is 14 residues long. V was cut by 5 bases and J by 1 base, with 11 bases left in between. The CDR3 sequence: CASSRGILQETQYF. In nucleotides, the CDR3 is TGTGCCAGCAGCCGCGGGATACTCCAAGAGACCCAGTACTTC.

The chain carries TRBV7-9 and TRBJ1-2; the D is unclear. CDR3 length: 14 amino acids. Trimming took 1 base from V and 4 from J, leaving 10 bases between them. Germline V gene lookup returns CDR1 SEHNR and CDR2 FQNEAQ (reference sequence). The CDR3 nucleotides read TGTGCCAGCAGCTTAGGGGGTCTGACCTATGGCTACACCTTC. It codes for CASSLGGLTYGYTF.

The chain has TRBV28 and TRBJ2-3, with D perhaps matching TRBD1 or TRBD2 (6 bases each). V lost 6 bases to trimming and J lost 8 bases, with 24 bases between them. The CDR3 totals 16 residues. Germline CDR1 reads MDHEN; CDR2 reads SYDVKM. The chain's CDR3 is CASSRYVGQEGGTQYF. The DNA of the CDR3 is TGTGCCAGCAGCCGCTATGTTGGGCAGGAGGGGGGTACGCAGTATTTT.